The next 24 T cell receptor beta chains were all read from a single sample in a study of T-cell reconstitution after alpha-beta-depleted transplantation in children. Unique molecular identifiers were built into the TCRbeta library. MiXCR, applied by TCRdb to the PCR reads, yields one record per CDR3 protein. The sample holds roughly 500,000 distinct CDR3 sequences, 10% seen once. The specimen comprised PBMCs, sampled before TCRalphabeta/CD19-depleted stem cell transplant. The origin of the receptors is a child under 10 years old with inherited bone marrow failure, due to receive a stem cell transplant.

This clonotype was seen ten or more times. The V gene is TRBV18, the J gene TRBJ1-2; D ambiguous. The germline V gene has CDR1 KGHSH and CDR2 LQKENI. V lost 0 bases and J lost 9, with 8 bases in between. The CDR3 totals 12 residues. Here the CDR3 DNA reads TGTGCCAGCTCACCACCAGGTTTAAGCTACACCTTC. Its protein product is CASSPPGLSYTF.

The gene calls are TRBV20-1 and TRBJ1-3; D perhaps matches TRBD1 (5 bases). Germline V gene data show CDR1 as DFQATT and CDR2 as SNEGSKA (reference sequence). V lost 3 bases to trimming and J lost 1 base, with 10 bases between them. The length of the CDR3 is 14 residues. The CDR3 region has the DNA TGCAGTGCTAGCCCGGGGGGGTCTGGAAACACCATATATTTT. Protein product: CSASPGGSGNTIYF.

This clonotype was counted at least ten times. The chain is built from TRBV5-1 and TRBJ2-2, with 7 bases lining up with TRBD1. Unmatched junction bases numbered 10, after V lost 3 bases and J lost 5 bases. Germline-derived CDR1 and CDR2 are SGHRS and YFSETQ. The CDR3 contains 16 residues. DNA of the CDR3: TGCGCCAGCAGCTCCGGACAGGTGGCACGTACCGGGGAGCTGTTTTTT. The encoded protein is CASSSGQVARTGELFF.

The chain joins TRBV29-1 to TRBJ2-2; TRBD1 or TRBD2 may be the D gene (5 bases each). The CDR3 spans 16 residues. The germline V gene encodes CDR1 SQVTM and CDR2 ANQGSEA. Trimming took off 0 bases at V and 6 bases at J, with 17 bases between the two ends. CDR3 sequence: CSVEDSPQGVSGELFF. As DNA, the CDR3 is TGCAGCGTTGAAGATTCCCCCCAGGGAGTTTCCGGGGAGCTGTTTTTT.

In its sample, this clonotype was seen many times. The CDR3 loop is CASGNSGYNSPLHF. CDR3 nucleotides: TGTGCCAGCGGAAATTCTGGATATAATTCACCCCTCCACTTT. The chain couples TRBV28 to TRBJ1-6; D is unresolved. The CDR3 extends over 14 amino acids. Per germline, CDR1 MDHEN and CDR2 SYDVKM. The V end lost 8 bases, the J end lost 4 bases, and 12 bases lay between the germline ends.

As for this clonotype: Since a much larger clone is just one base distant, this may be a read error. The rearrangement links TRBV28 to TRBJ2-7; 14 bases align to TRBD2. The germline CDR1 and CDR2 sequences are MDHEN and SYDVKM. The CDR3 length is 16 residues. The CDR3 nucleotides are TGTGCCAGCAGTCCCCACAGACTAGCGGGAGGGTACGAGCAGCACTTC. Amino acids: CASSPHRLAGGYEQHF.

The chain couples TRBV28 to TRBJ1-1; D gene ambiguous. Germline values: CDR1 MDHEN, CDR2 SYDVKM. The CDR3 is made up of 13 amino acids. Trimming left V 7 bases short and J 13 bases short, with 22 bases between. The CDR3 loop reads CASNIFPYPYVFF. The CDR3 region has the DNA TGTGCCAGCAACATCTTCCCCTACCCGTACGTTTTCTTT.

There are a few counts of this clonotype. This chain links TRBV18 with TRBJ2-1, with 8 bases lining up with TRBD2. V lost 8 bases to trimming and J lost 7 bases; unmatched junction nucleotides: 16. Germline values: CDR1 KGHSH, CDR2 LQKENI. The CDR3 runs 16 residues. The CDR3 coding sequence is TGTGCCAGCCGCCCACCCCGAGCGGGAGTGTGGAATGAGCAGTTCTTC. This sequence encodes CASRPPRAGVWNEQFF.

This clonotype was recorded many times. The chain carries TRBV18 and TRBJ1-1, with D possibly matching TRBD1 (6 bases). Trimming removed 3 bases from V and 1 base from J, with 12 bases in between. The germline V gene encodes CDR1 KGHSH and CDR2 LQKENI. This CDR3 has 15 residues. The CDR3 reads CASSPAGGGNTEAFF. The CDR3 coding sequence is TGTGCCAGCTCACCTGCGGGGGGCGGGAACACTGAAGCTTTCTTT.

This clonotype was picked up many times. The rearrangement joins TRBV20-1 to TRBJ2-1, with 10 positions matching TRBD2. Unmatched junction bases numbered 10, after V lost 6 bases and J lost 8 bases. The CDR3 contains 14 residues. Germline V gene sequence: CDR1 DFQATT, CDR2 SNEGSKA (reference sequence). Here the CDR3 reads CSAPRLAGAYEQFF. The CDR3 nucleotides read TGCAGTGCCCCAAGACTAGCGGGTGCGTATGAGCAGTTCTTC.

This clonotype has ten or more counts. The chain uses TRBV4-3 and TRBJ2-2; 11 nucleotides agree with TRBD2. Germline V gene data show CDR1 as LGHNA and CDR2 as YSLEER. The CDR3 totals 19 residues. V shed 0 bases, J shed 4 bases, and the junction held 10 bases outside the gene matches. The CDR3 sequence is CASSQDKASGRISTGELFF. The CDR3 DNA reads as TGCGCCAGCAGCCAAGATAAGGCTAGCGGGAGGATTAGCACCGGGGAGCTGTTTTTT.

A note on this clonotype: A much larger clone is a single base away; this may be a read error. V is TRBV12-3 or TRBV12-4 and J is TRBJ1-4; 10 bases line up with TRBD1. This CDR3 spans 15 amino acids. CDR3 amino acids: CASSPQTGGDEQLFF. In DNA, the CDR3 is TGTGCCAGCAGTCCCCAGACAGGGGGCGATGAACAACTGTTTTTT.

This clonotype has ten or more counts. This chain joins TRBV9 and TRBJ2-7, with D possibly being TRBD2 (6 bases). V lost 2 bases and J 12 bases, leaving 21 bases between the germline ends. The CDR3 has 14 residues. Germline CDR1 is SGDLS and CDR2 is YYNGEE. CDR3 in DNA: TGTGCCAGCAGCGTCCTCCCATCTAGCGAGGCCCTGTACTTC. Translated: CASSVLPSSEALYF.

This clonotype was counted ten times or more. The chain carries TRBV4-3 and TRBJ2-1; 11 nucleotides line up with TRBD2. This CDR3 is built from 20 residues. J lost 6 bases, V lost 0 bases, and 16 bases had no gene match. CDR1 and CDR2 (germline): LGHNA, YSLEER. CDR3 amino acids: CASSQDLSGVIAGGINEQFF. CDR3 in DNA: TGCGCCAGCAGCCAAGATCTTTCGGGGGTCATAGCGGGAGGGATCAATGAGCAGTTCTTC.

This clonotype was picked up many times. The chain recombines TRBV4-3 with TRBJ2-3; 11 bases are a match to TRBD2. The V gene end was trimmed by 3 bases and the J gene end by 5 bases; junction bases not matched to a gene: 7. CDR1 and CDR2 (germline): LGHNA, YSLEER. CDR3 length: 16 amino acids. CDR3 DNA: TGCGCCAGCAGCCATGAGACTAGCGGGAATGTAGATACGCAGTATTTT. Its protein is CASSHETSGNVDTQYF.

The rearrangement uses TRBV7-6 and TRBJ2-2, with D possibly being TRBD2 (6 bases). The CDR3 covers 16 residues. CDR1 and CDR2 (germline): SGHVS, FNYEAQ. Deletions cut 7 bases from V and 3 bases from J, with 18 bases between. The CDR3 DNA is TGTGCCAGCACCACGGTTTGGGCGGGATACACCGGGGAGCTGTTTTTT. The encoded protein is CASTTVWAGYTGELFF.

The CDR3 DNA reads as TGTGCCTGGAACTATTACTATGGCTACACCTTC. The encoded protein is CAWNYYYGYTF. The chain combines TRBV30 with TRBJ1-2; no clear D. V was cut by 4 bases and J by 3 bases, with 6 bases left in between. Germline CDR1 reads GTSNPN; CDR2 reads SVGIG (reference sequence). The CDR3 is made up of 11 amino acids.

This clonotype has a count of ten or more. The genes are TRBV9 and TRBJ2-2; D tentatively reads TRBD1 or TRBD2 (5 bases each). This CDR3 region has 15 residues. Germline values: CDR1 SGDLS, CDR2 YYNGEE. Trimming took 0 bases from V and 4 from J, leaving 10 bases between them. The CDR3 bases are TGTGCCAGCAGCGTAGGGTATGGGGGCACCGGGGAGCTGTTTTTT. This translates into CASSVGYGGTGELFF. Full variable domain (missing parts from reference TRBV9 and TRBJ2-2): DSGVTQTPKHLITATGQRVTLRCSPRSGDLSVYWYQQSLDQGLQFLIQYYNGEERAKGNILERFSAQQFPDLHSELNLSSLELGDSALYFCASSVGYGGTGELFFGEGSRLTVL.

This clonotype was detected ten times or more. V gene TRBV5-1 combines with J gene TRBJ2-7; TRBD1 matches at 7 bases. Germline V lookup: CDR1 SGHRS, CDR2 YFSETQ. The CDR3 is made up of 14 amino acids. Trimming removed 2 bases from V and 5 bases from J; junction bases left unmatched: 7. The CDR3 region has the DNA TGCGCCAGCAGCTTCGACAATGGACAGGACGAGCAGTACTTC. Translation gives CASSFDNGQDEQYF.

This clonotype was seen at least ten times. This sequence joins TRBV6-2 or TRBV6-3 and TRBJ2-7; D is perhaps TRBD1 or TRBD2 (6 bases each). Looked up from germline, CDR1 is MNHEY and CDR2 is SVGEGT. V shed 6 bases and J shed 0 bases, with 18 bases lying between them. CDR3 length: 16 residues. The CDR3 loop reads CASSYDRLASSYEQYF. In DNA, the CDR3 is TGTGCCAGCAGCTACGACAGGCTAGCGAGCTCCTACGAGCAGTACTTC.

This clonotype was detected many times. The chain combines TRBV28 with TRBJ1-2, with a weak D call TRBD1 (5 bases). Per the germline V gene, CDR1 is MDHEN and CDR2 is SYDVKM. The CDR3 totals 13 residues. Trimming removed 3 bases at V and 4 bases at J, with 9 bases between. The DNA of the CDR3 is TGTGCCAGCAGTTTGCGGGGGATCTATGGCTACACCTTC. The encoded protein is CASSLRGIYGYTF.

This clonotype occurred many times. V is TRBV7-6 and J is TRBJ1-6; D is undetermined. The CDR3 contains 14 residues. The ends were cut back, 4 bases at V and 4 bases at J, with 8 bases in the middle. The V gene's germline CDR1 is SGHVS and CDR2 FNYEAQ. DNA of the CDR3: TGTGCCAGCAGCTCCCCGGGGTATAATTCACCCCTCCACTTT. Protein sequence: CASSSPGYNSPLHF.

The chain carries TRBV19 and TRBJ1-1, with D possibly being TRBD1 (5 bases). From germline, CDR1 is LNHDA and CDR2 SQIVND (reference sequence). V was clipped by 2 bases and J by 1 base, with 11 bases between them. This CDR3 contains 15 residues. This CDR3 reads CASSIWGGQNTEAFF. In nucleotides, the CDR3 is TGTGCCAGTAGTATATGGGGTGGACAGAACACTGAAGCTTTCTTT.

This clonotype was counted at least ten times. The chain recombines TRBV12-3 or TRBV12-4 with TRBJ1-5, with 8 bases identical to TRBD1. J was trimmed by 3 bases and V by 6 bases; bases with no gene match: 4. The CDR3 is 14 residues long. This CDR3 reads CASSPTGDNQPQHF. CDR3 DNA sequence: TGTGCCAGCAGCCCGACAGGGGACAATCAGCCCCAGCATTTT.